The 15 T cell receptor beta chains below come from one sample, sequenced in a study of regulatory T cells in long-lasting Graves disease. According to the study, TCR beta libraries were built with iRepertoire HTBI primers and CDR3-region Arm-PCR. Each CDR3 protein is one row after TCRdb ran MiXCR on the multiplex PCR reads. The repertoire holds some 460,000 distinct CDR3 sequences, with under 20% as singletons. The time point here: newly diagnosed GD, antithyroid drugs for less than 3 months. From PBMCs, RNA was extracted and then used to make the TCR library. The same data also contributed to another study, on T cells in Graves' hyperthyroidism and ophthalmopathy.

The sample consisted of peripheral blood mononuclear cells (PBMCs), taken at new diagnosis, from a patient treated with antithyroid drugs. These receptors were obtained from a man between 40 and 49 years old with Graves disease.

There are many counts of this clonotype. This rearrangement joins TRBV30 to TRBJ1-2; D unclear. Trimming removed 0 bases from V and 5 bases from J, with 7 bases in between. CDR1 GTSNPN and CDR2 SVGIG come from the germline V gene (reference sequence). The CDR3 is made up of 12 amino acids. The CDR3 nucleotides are TGTGCCTGGAGTGTATCAGGATATGGCTACACCTTC. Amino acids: CAWSVSGYGYTF.

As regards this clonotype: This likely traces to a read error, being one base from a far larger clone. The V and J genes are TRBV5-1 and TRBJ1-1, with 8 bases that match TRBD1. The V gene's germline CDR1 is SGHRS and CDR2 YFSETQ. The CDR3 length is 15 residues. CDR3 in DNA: TGTGCCAGCAGCGCGCATGGACAGGGCGGGGCTGAAGCTTTCTTT. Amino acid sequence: CASSAHGQGGAEAFF.

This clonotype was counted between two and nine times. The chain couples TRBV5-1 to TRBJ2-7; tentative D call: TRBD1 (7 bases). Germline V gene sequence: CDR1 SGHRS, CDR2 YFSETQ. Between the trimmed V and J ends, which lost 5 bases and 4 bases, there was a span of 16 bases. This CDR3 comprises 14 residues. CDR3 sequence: CASSPPTGRYEQYF. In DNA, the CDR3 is TGCGCCAGCAGTCCCCCGACAGGGAGGTACGAGCAGTACTTC.

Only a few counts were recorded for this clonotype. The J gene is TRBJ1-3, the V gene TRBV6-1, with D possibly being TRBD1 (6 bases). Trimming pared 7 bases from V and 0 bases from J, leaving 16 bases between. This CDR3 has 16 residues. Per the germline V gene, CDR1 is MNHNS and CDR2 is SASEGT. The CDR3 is CASTGTPGASGNTIYF. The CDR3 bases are TGTGCCAGCACCGGCACCCCGGGGGCCTCTGGAAACACCATATATTTT.

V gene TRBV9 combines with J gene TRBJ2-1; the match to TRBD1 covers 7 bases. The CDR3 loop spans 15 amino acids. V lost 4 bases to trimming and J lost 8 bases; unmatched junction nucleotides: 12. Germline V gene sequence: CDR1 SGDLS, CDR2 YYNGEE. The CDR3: CASSQRDRVWDEQFF. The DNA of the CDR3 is TGTGCCAGCAGCCAACGGGACAGAGTTTGGGATGAGCAGTTCTTC.

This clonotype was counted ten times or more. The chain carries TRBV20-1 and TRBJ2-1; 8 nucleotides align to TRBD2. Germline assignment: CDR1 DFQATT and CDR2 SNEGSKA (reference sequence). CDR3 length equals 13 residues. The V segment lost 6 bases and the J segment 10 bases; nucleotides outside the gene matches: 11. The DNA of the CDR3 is TGCAGTGCCTTAAGCGGGAGTAACAGAGAGCAGTTCTTC. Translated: CSALSGSNREQFF.

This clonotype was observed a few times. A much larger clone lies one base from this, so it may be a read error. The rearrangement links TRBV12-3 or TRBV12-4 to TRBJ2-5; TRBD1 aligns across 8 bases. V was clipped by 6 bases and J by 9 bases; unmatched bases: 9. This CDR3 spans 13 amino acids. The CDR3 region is CASSPNRGEAQYF. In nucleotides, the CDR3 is TGTGCCAGCAGCCCAAACAGGGGGGAGGCCCAGTACTTC.

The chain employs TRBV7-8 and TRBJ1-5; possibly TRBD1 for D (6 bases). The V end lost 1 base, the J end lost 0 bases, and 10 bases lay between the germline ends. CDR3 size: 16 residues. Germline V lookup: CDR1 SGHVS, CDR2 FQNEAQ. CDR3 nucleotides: TGTGCCAGCAGCTTAGGGGGGACAAATAGCAATCAGCCCCAGCATTTT. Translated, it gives CASSLGGTNSNQPQHF. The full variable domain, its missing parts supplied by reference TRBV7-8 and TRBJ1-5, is GAGVSQSPRYKVAKRGQDVALRCDPISGHVSLFWYQQALGQGPEFLTYFQNEAQLDKSGLPSDRFFAERPEGSVSTLKIQRTQQEDSAVYLCASSLGGTNSNQPQHFGDGTRLSIL.

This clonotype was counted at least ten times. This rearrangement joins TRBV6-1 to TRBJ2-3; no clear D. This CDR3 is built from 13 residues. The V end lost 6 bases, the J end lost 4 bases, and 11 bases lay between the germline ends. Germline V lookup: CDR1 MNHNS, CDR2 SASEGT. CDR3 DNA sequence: TGTGCCAGCAGGAAGGCCCCGGCAGATACGCAGTATTTT. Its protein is CASRKAPADTQYF.

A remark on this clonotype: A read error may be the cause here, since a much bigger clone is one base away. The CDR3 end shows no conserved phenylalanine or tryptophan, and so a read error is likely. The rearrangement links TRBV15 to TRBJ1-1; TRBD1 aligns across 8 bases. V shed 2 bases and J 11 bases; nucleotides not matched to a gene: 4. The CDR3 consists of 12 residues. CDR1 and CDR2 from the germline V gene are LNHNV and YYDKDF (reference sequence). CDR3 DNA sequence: TGTGCCACCAGCAGACAAGACAGGGGCGCTTTCTCT. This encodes CATSRQDRGAFS.

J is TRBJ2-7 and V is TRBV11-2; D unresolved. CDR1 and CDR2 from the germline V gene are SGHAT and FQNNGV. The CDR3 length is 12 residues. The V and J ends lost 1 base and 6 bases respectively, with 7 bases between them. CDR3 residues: CASSLGASEQYF. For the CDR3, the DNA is TGTGCCAGCAGCTTAGGGGCATCCGAGCAGTACTTC.

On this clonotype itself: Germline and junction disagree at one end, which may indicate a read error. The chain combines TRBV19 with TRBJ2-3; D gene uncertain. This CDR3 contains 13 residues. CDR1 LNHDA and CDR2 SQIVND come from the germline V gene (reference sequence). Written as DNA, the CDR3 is TGTGTCAGTAGTGTGGGCCATGGAGATACGCAGTATTTT. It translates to CVSSVGHGDTQYF.

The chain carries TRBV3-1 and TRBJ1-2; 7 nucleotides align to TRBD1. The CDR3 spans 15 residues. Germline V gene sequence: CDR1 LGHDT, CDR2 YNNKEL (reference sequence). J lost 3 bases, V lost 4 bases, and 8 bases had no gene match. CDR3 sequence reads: CASSLNDREDYGYTF. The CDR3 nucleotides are TGTGCCAGCAGCCTCAATGACAGGGAGGACTATGGCTACACCTTC.

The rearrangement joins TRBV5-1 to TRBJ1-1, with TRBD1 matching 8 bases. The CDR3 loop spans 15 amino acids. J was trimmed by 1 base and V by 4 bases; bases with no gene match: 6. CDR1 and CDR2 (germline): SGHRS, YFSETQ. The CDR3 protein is CASSLTGVGNTEAFF. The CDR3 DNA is TGCGCCAGCAGCCTGACAGGGGTGGGGAACACTGAAGCTTTCTTT. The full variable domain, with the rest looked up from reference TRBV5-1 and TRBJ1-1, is KAGVTQTPRYLIKTRGQQVTLSCSPISGHRSVSWYQQTPGQGLQFLFEYFSETQRNKGNFPGRFSGRQFSNSRSEMNVSTLELGDSALYLCASSLTGVGNTEAFFGQGTRLTVV.

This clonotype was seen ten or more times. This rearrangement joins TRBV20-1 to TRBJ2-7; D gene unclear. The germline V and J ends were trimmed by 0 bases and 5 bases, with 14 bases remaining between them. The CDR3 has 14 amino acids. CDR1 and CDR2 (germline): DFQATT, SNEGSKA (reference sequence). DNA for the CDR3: TGCAGTGCTAGAGATCGGAGACCCCTGGACGAGCAGTACTTC. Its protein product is CSARDRRPLDEQYF.